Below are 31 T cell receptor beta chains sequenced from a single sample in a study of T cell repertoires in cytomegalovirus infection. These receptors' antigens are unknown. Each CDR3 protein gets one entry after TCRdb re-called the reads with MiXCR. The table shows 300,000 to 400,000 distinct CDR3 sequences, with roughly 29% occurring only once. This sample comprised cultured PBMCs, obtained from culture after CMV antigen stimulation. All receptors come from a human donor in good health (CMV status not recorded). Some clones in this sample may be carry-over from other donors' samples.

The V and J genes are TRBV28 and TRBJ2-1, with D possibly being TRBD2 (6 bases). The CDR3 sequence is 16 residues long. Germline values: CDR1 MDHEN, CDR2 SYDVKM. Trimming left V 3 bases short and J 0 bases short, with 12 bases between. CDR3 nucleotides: TGTGCCAGCAGTTTGGGCGCGGGGAACTCCTACAATGAGCAGTTCTTC. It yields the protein CASSLGAGNSYNEQFF.

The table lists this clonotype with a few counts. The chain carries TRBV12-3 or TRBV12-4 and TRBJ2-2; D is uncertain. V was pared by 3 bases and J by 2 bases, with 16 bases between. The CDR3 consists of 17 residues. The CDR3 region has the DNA TGTGCCAGCAGTTTTAGTCGAGAGACGGTAAACACCGGGGAGCTGTTTTTT. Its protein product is CASSFSRETVNTGELFF.

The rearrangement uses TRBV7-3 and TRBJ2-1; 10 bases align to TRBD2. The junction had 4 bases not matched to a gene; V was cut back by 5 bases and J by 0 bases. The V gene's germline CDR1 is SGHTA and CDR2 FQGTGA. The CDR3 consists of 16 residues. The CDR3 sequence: CASSLSSGSSYNEQFF. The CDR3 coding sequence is TGTGCCAGCAGCCTTTCTAGCGGGAGCTCCTACAATGAGCAGTTCTTC.

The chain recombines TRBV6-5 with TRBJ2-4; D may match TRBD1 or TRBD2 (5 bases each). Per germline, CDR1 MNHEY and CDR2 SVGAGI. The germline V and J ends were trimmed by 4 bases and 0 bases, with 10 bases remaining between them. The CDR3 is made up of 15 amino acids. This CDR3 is CASSLGTQAKNIQYF. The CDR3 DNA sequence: TGTGCCAGCAGTTTAGGGACGCAAGCCAAAAACATTCAGTACTTC.

CDR3 coding DNA: TGTGCCAGCAGCAGCCCCCCTATCCAAGAGACCCAGTACTTC. This gives the protein CASSSPPIQETQYF. The V gene is TRBV28, the J gene TRBJ2-5; D not resolved. Trimming took off 6 bases at V and 1 base at J, with 12 bases between the two ends. The CDR3 covers 14 residues. The germline V gene encodes CDR1 MDHEN and CDR2 SYDVKM.

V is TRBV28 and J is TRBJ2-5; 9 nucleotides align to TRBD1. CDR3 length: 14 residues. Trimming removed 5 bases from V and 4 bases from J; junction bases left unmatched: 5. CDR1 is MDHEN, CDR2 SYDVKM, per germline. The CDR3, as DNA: TGTGCCAGCAGTCTACAGGGGGCAGGAGAGACCCAGTACTTC. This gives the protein CASSLQGAGETQYF.

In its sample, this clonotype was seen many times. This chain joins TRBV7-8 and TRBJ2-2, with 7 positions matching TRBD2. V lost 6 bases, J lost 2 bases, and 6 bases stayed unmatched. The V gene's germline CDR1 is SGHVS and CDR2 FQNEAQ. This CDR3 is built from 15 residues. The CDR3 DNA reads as TGTGCCAGCAGTCCTAGCGGAGTAAACACCGGGGAGCTGTTTTTT. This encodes CASSPSGVNTGELFF.

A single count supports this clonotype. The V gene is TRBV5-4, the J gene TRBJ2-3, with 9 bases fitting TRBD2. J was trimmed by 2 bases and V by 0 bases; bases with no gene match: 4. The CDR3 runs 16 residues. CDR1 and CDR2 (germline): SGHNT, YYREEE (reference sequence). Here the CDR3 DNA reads TGTGCCAGCAGCTTGGTAGCGGGGGCTGTCACAGATACGCAGTATTTT. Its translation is CASSLVAGAVTDTQYF.

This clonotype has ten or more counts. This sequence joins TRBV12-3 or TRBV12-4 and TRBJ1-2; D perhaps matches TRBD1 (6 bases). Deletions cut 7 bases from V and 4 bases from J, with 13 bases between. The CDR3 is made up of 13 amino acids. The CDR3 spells CASNNRGIYGYTF. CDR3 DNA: TGTGCCAGCAATAATAGGGGGATCTATGGCTACACCTTC.

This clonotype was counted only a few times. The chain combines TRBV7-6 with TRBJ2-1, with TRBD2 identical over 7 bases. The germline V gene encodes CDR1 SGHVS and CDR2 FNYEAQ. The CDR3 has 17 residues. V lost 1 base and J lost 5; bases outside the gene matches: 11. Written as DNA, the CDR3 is TGTGCCAGCAGCTTAGGTCCGGGGGAGGGCTCGGACAATGAGCAGTTCTTC. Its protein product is CASSLGPGEGSDNEQFF.

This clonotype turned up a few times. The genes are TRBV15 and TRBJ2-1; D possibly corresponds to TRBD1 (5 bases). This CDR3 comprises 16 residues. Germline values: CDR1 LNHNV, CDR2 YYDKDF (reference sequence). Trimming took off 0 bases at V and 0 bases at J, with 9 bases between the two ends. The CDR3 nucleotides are TGTGCCACCAGCAGAGATGGAGACAGCTCCTACAATGAGCAGTTCTTC. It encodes CATSRDGDSSYNEQFF.

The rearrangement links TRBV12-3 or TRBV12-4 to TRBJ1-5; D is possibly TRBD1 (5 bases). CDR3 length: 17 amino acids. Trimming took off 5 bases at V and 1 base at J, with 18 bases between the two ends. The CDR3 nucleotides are TGTGCCAGCAGTACCGACCGGGACGGTTGGAGCAATCAGCCCCAGCATTTT. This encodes CASSTDRDGWSNQPQHF.

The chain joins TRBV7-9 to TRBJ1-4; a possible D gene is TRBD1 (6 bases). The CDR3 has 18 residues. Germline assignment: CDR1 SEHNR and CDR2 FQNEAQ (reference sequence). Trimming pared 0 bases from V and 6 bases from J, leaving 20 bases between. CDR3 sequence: CASSLARGLGREDEKLFF. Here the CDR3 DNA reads TGTGCCAGCAGCTTAGCGCGGGGGCTAGGTCGGGAGGATGAAAAACTGTTTTTT.

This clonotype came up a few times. DNA of the CDR3: TGTGCCATCAGTGAGTCGCGGGCTAGCGGTATCTACGAGCAGTACTTC. This codes for CAISESRASGIYEQYF. The chain employs TRBV10-3 and TRBJ2-7, with TRBD2 matching over 7 bases. V lost 0 bases and J lost 3; bases outside the gene matches: 8. Germline CDR1 reads ENHRY; CDR2 reads SYGVKD. This CDR3 comprises 16 residues.

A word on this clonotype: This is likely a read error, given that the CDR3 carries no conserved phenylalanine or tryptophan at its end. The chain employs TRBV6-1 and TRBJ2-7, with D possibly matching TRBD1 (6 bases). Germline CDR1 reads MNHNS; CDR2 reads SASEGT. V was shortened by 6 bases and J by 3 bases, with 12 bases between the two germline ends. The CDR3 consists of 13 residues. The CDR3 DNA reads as TGTGCCAGCAGCCCTGACAGGTACTACGAGCAGTACTCC. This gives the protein CASSPDRYYEQYS.

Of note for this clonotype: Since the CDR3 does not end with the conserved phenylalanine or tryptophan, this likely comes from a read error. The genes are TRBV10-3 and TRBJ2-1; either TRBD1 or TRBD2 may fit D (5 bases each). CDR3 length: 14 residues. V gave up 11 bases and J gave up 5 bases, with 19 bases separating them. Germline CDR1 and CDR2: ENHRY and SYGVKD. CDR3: CAAKGVGVDNEQFL. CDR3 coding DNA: TGTGCCGCCAAGGGAGTAGGGGTCGACAATGAGCAGTTCCTC.

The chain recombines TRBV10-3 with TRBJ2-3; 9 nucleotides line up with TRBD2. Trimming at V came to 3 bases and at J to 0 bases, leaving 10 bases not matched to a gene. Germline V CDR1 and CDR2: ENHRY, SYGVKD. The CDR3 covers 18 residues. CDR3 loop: CAISEGVAGATSTDTQYF. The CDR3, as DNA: TGTGCCATCAGTGAAGGGGTAGCGGGGGCAACTAGCACAGATACGCAGTATTTT.

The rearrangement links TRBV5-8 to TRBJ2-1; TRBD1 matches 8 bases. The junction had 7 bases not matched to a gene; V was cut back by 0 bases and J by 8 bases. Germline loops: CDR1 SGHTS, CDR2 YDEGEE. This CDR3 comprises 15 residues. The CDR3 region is CASSLDPGGWDEQFF. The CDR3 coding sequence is TGTGCCAGCAGCTTGGACCCAGGGGGCTGGGATGAGCAGTTCTTC.

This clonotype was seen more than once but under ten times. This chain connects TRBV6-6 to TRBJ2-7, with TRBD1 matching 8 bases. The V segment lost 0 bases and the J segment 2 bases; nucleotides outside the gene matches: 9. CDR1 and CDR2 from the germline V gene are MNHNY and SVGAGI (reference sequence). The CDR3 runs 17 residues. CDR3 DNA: TGTGCCAGCAGTTACTCAGTTTCGCCGGGACAGGCCTACGAGCAGTACTTC. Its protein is CASSYSVSPGQAYEQYF.

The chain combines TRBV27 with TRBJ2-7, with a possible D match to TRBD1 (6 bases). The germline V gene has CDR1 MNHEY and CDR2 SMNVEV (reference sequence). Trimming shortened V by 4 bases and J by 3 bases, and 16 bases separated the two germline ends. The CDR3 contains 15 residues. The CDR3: CASSSAVWGHYEQYF. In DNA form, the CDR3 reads TGTGCCAGCAGTTCTGCGGTCTGGGGGCACTACGAGCAGTACTTC.

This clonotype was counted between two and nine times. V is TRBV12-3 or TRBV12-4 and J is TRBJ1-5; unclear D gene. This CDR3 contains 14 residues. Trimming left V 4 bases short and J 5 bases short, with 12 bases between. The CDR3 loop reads CASSSSKDDQPQHF. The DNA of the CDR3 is TGTGCCAGCAGTTCTAGCAAAGACGATCAGCCCCAGCATTTT.

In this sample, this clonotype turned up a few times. The CDR3 is CASSQVGRTYEQYF. CDR3 DNA sequence: TGTGCCAGCAGCCAAGTGGGTCGAACCTACGAGCAGTACTTC. The rearrangement links TRBV4-2 to TRBJ2-7; D gene unclear. The V end was cut by 1 base, the J end by 2 bases, with 9 bases between. The CDR3 sequence is 14 residues long. Germline V gives CDR1 LGHNA, CDR2 YNFKEQ.

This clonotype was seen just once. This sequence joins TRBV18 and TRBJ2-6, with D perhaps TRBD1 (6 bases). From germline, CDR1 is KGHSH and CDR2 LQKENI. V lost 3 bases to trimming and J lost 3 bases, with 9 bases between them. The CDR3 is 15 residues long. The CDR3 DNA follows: TGTGCCAGCTCACCCGGGACACGTGGGGCCAACGTCCTGACTTTC. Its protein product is CASSPGTRGANVLTF.

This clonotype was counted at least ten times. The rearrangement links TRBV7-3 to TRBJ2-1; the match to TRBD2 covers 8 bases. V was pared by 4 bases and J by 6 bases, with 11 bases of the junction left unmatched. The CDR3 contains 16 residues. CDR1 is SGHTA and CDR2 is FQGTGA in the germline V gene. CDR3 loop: CASSYQGGLALNEQFF. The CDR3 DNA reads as TGTGCCAGCAGCTACCAAGGTGGACTAGCTCTCAATGAGCAGTTCTTC.

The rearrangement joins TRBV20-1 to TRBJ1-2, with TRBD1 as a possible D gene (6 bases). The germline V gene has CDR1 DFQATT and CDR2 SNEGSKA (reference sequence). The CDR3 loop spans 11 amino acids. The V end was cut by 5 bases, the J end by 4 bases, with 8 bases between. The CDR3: CSAWDTYGYTF. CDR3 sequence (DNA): TGCAGTGCTTGGGACACCTATGGCTACACCTTC.

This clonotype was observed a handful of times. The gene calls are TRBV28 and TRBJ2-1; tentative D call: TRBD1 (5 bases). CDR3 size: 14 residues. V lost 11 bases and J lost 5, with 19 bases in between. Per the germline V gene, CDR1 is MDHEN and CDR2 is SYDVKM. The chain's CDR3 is CAGQDTGRDNEQFF. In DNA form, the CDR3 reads TGTGCCGGGCAGGACACCGGGCGCGACAATGAGCAGTTCTTC.

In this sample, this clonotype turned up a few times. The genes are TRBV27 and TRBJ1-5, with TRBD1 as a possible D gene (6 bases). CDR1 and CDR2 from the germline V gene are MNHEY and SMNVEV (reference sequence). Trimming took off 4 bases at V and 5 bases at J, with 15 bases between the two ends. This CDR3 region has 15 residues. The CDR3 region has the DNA TGTGCCAGCAGTTCCCTTAAGGGGGGGGATCAGCCCCAGCATTTT. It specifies CASSSLKGGDQPQHF.

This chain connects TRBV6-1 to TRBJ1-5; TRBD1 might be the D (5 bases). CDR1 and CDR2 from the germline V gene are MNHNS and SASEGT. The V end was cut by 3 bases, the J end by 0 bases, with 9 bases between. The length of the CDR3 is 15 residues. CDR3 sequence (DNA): TGTGCCAGCAGTGACGCCGGGGGTAGCAATCAGCCCCAGCATTTT. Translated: CASSDAGGSNQPQHF.

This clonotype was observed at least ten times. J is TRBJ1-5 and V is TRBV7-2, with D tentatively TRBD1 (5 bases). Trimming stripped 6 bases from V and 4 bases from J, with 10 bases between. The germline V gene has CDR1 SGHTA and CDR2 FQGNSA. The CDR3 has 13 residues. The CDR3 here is CASSLGDNQPQHF. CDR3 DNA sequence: TGTGCCAGCAGTCTAGGGGATAATCAGCCCCAGCATTTT.

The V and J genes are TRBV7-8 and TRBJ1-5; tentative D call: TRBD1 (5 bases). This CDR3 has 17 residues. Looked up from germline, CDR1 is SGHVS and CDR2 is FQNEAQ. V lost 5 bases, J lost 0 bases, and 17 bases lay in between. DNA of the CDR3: TGTGCCAGCAGCGTCCACGGATCGACAGCTAGCAATCAGCCCCAGCATTTT. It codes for CASSVHGSTASNQPQHF.

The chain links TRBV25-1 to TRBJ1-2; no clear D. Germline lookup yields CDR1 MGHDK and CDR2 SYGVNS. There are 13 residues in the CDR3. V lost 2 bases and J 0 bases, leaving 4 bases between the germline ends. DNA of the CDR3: TGTGCCAGCAGTGAACCCGCTAACTATGGCTACACCTTC. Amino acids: CASSEPANYGYTF.